This is a list of T cell receptor beta chains from one sample in a study of cytomegalovirus exposure and HLA in healthy donors. Sequencing used immunoSEQ multiplex PCR; TCRdb keeps in-frame clones, though not all of them. The data contain about 140,000 clones, around 77% of them singletons. Sequenced input: PBMCs. These receptors were collected from a woman aged 50 to 60 in good health and CMV-seronegative. Both conserved end residues are part of each CDR3. Each record gives: D gene, V gene, clone size, J gene, CDR3 length, CDR3 DNA, CDR3 protein. A D gene is named only where the DNA matches it firmly. The size of a clone is reported for some rows only, either as once, few or many, or as a class for expanded clones.

TRBD1	TRBV27	-	TRBJ1-1	16	TGTGCCAGCAGTTTATACCCACGGACAGGAGGGACTGAAGCTTTCTTT	CASSLYPRTGGTEAFF
TRBD1	TRBV28	-	TRBJ1-6	16	TGTGCCAGCAGTTTACTCGGGACAGGGGAACGGTCACCCCTCCACTTT	CASSLLGTGERSPLHF
TRBD1	TRBV7-6	-	TRBJ2-1	16	TGTGCCAGCAGCCCGCTGAGGGACAGAGTATACAATGAGCAGTTCTTC	CASSPLRDRVYNEQFF
TRBD1	TRBV7-8	-	TRBJ1-2	14	TGTGCCAGCAGCTACCAGGGGGGTCTTGGGGGCTACACCTTC	CASSYQGGLGGYTF
-	TRBV25-1	-	TRBJ1-2	13	TGTGCCAGCAGTGAAAGGCAGGGCAATGGCTACACCTTC	CASSERQGNGYTF
TRBD2	TRBV4-2	-	TRBJ2-5	15	TGTGCCAGCAGCCCTTCGCGGGGGGGCGGTGAGACCCAGTACTTC	CASSPSRGGGETQYF
TRBD2	TRBV7-2	-	TRBJ2-3	17	TGTGCCAGCAGCTTCCTTGGACTAGCGGGGAGCACAGATACGCAGTATTTT	CASSFLGLAGSTDTQYF
-	TRBV2	-	TRBJ1-1	13	TGTGCCAGCATCTTACAGGGGAACACTGAAGCTTTCTTT	CASILQGNTEAFF
TRBD1	TRBV5-1	once	TRBJ1-5	18	TGCGCCAGCAGCCCCGGCGGGACAGGGGATTATAGCAATCAGCCCCAGCATTTT	CASSPGGTGDYSNQPQHF
TRBD2	TRBV19	few	TRBJ2-1	15	TGTGCCAGTAAGGGGCGGGGGGGCCCCTACAATGAGCAGTTCTTC	CASKGRGGPYNEQFF
TRBD2	TRBV7-9	-	TRBJ2-5	16	TGTGCCAGCAGCGGGACTAGCGGGGGAACCCAAGAGACCCAGTACTTC	CASSGTSGGTQETQYF
TRBD1	TRBV18	-	TRBJ1-6	18	TGTGCCAGCTCACCACTTAATCCGGCGGGACAGGGGAAATCACCCCTCCACTTT	CASSPLNPAGQGKSPLHF
TRBD1	TRBV11-2	few	TRBJ1-2	13	TGTGCCAGCAGGTTTGACAGGGGCTCTGGCTACACCTTC	CASRFDRGSGYTF
TRBD1	TRBV5-8	-	TRBJ1-1	15	TGTGCCAGCAGTTATAAGATCGGGACAGCTAGTGAAGCTTTCTTT	CASSYKIGTASEAFF
-	TRBV5-1	few	TRBJ2-7	15	TGCGCCAGCAGCCCAGGTGGGACATCAAGGGACGAGCAGTACTTC	CASSPGGTSRDEQYF
TRBD1	TRBV7-9	-	TRBJ1-5	15	TGTTCCAGCAGCTCCACAGGGGTGAGCAATCAGCCCCAGCATTTT	CSSSSTGVSNQPQHF
TRBD1	TRBV5-1	-	TRBJ1-4	16	TGCGCCAGCAGCCCGTCCGGGACAGTTACTAATGAAAAACTGTTTTTT	CASSPSGTVTNEKLFF
TRBD1	TRBV9	-	TRBJ1-1	15	TGTGCCAGCACCGGGAAGGGGGCGTCTGTCACTGAAGCTTTCTTT	CASTGKGASVTEAFF